This T cell receptor (beta chain) derives from a study of cytomegalovirus exposure and HLA in healthy donors. Across the whole study: Prior work identified around 120 million unique TCR beta sequences in roughly 190 million T cells. Study-level results: Several of the most significant clusters appeared, in a later analysis, to be linked to common viral pathogens. According to an earlier analysis, most TCR beta V segments yielded productive rearrangements about 90% or about 30% of the time.

In regard to this clone: Its antigen is currently unknown.

Amplification used 60 Vbeta primers and 13 Jbeta primers. The protocol was immunoSEQ multiplex PCR, while the TCRdb copy is restricted to in-frame clones and leaves out a portion. The sample has about 190,000 clones; about 80% are singletons. The specimen was PBMCs. The source of this sequence is a woman aged 18-29 years in good health and CMV-seropositive.

The CDR3 loop is CASSPGLAGYNEQFF. CDR3 in DNA: TGTGCCAGCAGCCCGGGACTAGCGGGGTATAATGAGCAGTTCTTC. This rearrangement joins TRBV5-4 to TRBJ2-1; 13 nucleotides line up with TRBD2. The CDR3 is made up of 15 amino acids. After removal of 4 bases from V and 7 bases from J, the junction contained 5 bases not matched to a gene. Germline loops: CDR1 SGHNT, CDR2 YYREEE (reference sequence).